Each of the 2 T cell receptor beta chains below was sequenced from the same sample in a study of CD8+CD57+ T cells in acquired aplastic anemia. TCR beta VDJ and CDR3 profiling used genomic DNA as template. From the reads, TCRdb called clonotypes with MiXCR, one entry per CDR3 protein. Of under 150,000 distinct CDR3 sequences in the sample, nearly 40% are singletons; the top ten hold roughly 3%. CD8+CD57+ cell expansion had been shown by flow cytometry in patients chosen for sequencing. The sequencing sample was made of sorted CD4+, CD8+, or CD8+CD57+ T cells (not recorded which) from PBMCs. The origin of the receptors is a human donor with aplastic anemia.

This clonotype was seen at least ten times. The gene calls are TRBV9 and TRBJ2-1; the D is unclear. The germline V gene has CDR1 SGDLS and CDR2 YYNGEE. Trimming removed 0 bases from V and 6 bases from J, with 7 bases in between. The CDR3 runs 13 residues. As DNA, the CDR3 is TGTGCCAGCAGCGTAGACGTGCGCAATGAGCAGTTCTTC. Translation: CASSVDVRNEQFF.

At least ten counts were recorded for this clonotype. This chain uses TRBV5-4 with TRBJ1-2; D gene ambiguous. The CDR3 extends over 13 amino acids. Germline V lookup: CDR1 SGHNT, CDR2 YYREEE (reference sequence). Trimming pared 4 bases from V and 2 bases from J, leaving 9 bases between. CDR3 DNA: TGTGCCAGCAGCCTAGCATCGAACTATGGCTACACCTTC. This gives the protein CASSLASNYGYTF.